Below, 28 T cell receptor beta chains from the same sample are listed, as sequenced in a study of blood T cell repertoires in COVID-19. Only in-frame clones appear in the TCRdb table, and some are missing; sequencing was by immunoSEQ multiplex PCR. The sample lists approximately 150,000 clones, about 83% occurring once. The specimen was PBMCs or T cells enriched from blood (not recorded which). Source of these receptors: a woman aged 45-59 years with acute COVID-19.

The rearrangement uses TRBV30 and TRBJ2-7, with D possibly matching TRBD2 (5 bases). The length of the CDR3 is 13 residues. The V and J ends lost 4 bases and 0 bases respectively, with 10 bases between them. Germline V CDR1 and CDR2: GTSNPN, SVGIG (reference sequence). The CDR3 bases are TGTGCCTGGACCGTAGCGTACTCCTACGAGCAGTACTTC. This gives the protein CAWTVAYSYEQYF.

CDR3 in amino acids: CASSSGLAGRQETQYF. In DNA, the CDR3 is TGCGCCAGCAGCAGCGGACTAGCGGGAAGACAAGAGACCCAGTACTTC. V and J are TRBV5-1 and TRBJ2-5, with 12 bases matching TRBD2. The junction had 6 bases not matched to a gene; V was cut back by 4 bases and J by 2 bases. The CDR3 totals 16 residues. Looked up from germline, CDR1 is SGHRS and CDR2 is YFSETQ. Filled out from reference TRBV5-1 and TRBJ2-5, the complete variable domain reads KAGVTQTPRYLIKTRGQQVTLSCSPISGHRSVSWYQQTPGQGLQFLFEYFSETQRNKGNFPGRFSGRQFSNSRSEMNVSTLELGDSALYLCASSSGLAGRQETQYFGPGTRLLVL.

This clone has just one count. This chain links TRBV30 with TRBJ1-3, with 7 bases aligning to TRBD1. The CDR3 length is 16 residues. V lost 2 bases and J lost 0; bases outside the gene matches: 7. Germline lookup yields CDR1 GTSNPN and CDR2 SVGIG (reference sequence). This CDR3 is CAWSTRQGLSGNTIYF. The CDR3 region has the DNA TGTGCCTGGAGTACTAGACAGGGACTCTCTGGAAACACCATATATTTT. The whole variable domain, filled in from reference TRBV30 and TRBJ1-3, reads SQTIHQWPATLVQPVGSPLSLECTVEGTSNPNLYWYRQAAGRGLQLLFYSVGIGQISSEVPQNLSASRPQDRQFILSSKKLLLSDSGFYLCAWSTRQGLSGNTIYFGEGSWLTVV.

The gene calls are TRBV19 and TRBJ1-2, with a weak D call TRBD1 (5 bases). CDR1 and CDR2 from the germline V gene are LNHDA and SQIVND (reference sequence). This CDR3 has 12 residues. Trimming took 6 bases from V and 4 from J, leaving 9 bases between them. The CDR3 sequence: CASRTDSYGYTF. The CDR3 DNA reads as TGTGCCAGTAGGACCGACAGCTATGGCTACACCTTC.

The rearrangement joins TRBV14 to TRBJ2-7, with D uncertain. V dropped 1 base and J dropped 8 bases, with 15 bases sitting between them. The germline gives CDR1 SGHDN, CDR2 FVKESK. CDR3 length: 14 residues. CDR3 residues: CASSQGTPGRKQYF. In DNA, the CDR3 is TGTGCCAGCAGCCAAGGTACCCCAGGAAGAAAGCAGTACTTC.

This clone was recorded only once. The chain recombines TRBV12-5 with TRBJ2-5; 16 positions match TRBD2. With 7 bases clipped from V and 3 bases from J, the junction kept 5 bases outside the gene matches. The CDR3 is 16 residues long. Germline V gene lookup returns CDR1 LGHNT and CDR2 FRNRAP. CDR3 bases: TGTGCTAGTGCCAAGGGACTAGCGGGAGGGGAAGAGACCCAGTACTTC. Translating it yields CASAKGLAGGEETQYF.

The chain uses TRBV19 and TRBJ2-4; 7 bases agree with TRBD1. Germline CDR1 reads LNHDA; CDR2 reads SQIVND (reference sequence). This CDR3 is 14 amino acids long. V dropped 7 bases and J dropped 5; count of bases not matched to a gene: 8. The DNA of the CDR3 is TGTGCCAGTAATCAGCCGGGACAGCAAAACATTCAGTACTTC. Residues: CASNQPGQQNIQYF. Drawing the rest from reference TRBV19 and TRBJ2-4, the complete variable domain is DGGITQSPKYLFRKEGQNVTLSCEQNLNHDAMYWYRQDPGQGLRLIYYSQIVNDFQKGDIAEGYSVSREKKESFPLTVTSAQKNPTAFYLCASNQPGQQNIQYFGAGTRLSVL.

J is TRBJ1-6 and V is TRBV25-1; TRBD1 agrees at 7 bases. Germline trimming cut 4 bases from V and 7 bases from J; bases unmatched to any gene: 7. Germline assignment: CDR1 MGHDK and CDR2 SYGVNS. The length of the CDR3 is 15 residues. The CDR3 sequence is CASSGHRGGNSPLHF. The CDR3 nucleotides are TGTGCCAGCAGTGGACACAGGGGCGGGAATTCACCCCTCCACTTT.

This chain connects TRBV28 to TRBJ2-7, with TRBD1 identical over 11 bases. In germline, CDR1 is MDHEN, CDR2 SYDVKM. J was trimmed by 3 bases and V by 6 bases; bases with no gene match: 10. The CDR3 runs to 16 residues. The CDR3, as DNA: TGTGCCAGCAGCTCGGGACAGGGGGACACTTACTACGAGCAGTACTTC. Translating it yields CASSSGQGDTYYEQYF.

The chain uses TRBV7-3 and TRBJ2-6, with D perhaps matching TRBD2 (6 bases). Germline CDR1 and CDR2: SGHTA and FQGTGA. The ends were cut back, 5 bases at V and 4 bases at J, with 18 bases in the middle. The CDR3 is made up of 17 amino acids. This CDR3 reads CASSPPGGARGANVLTF. The CDR3 nucleotides read TGTGCCAGCAGCCCCCCAGGCGGGGCACGAGGGGCCAACGTCCTGACTTTC.

V gene TRBV27 combines with J gene TRBJ1-1; the D gene is possibly TRBD1 (6 bases). The CDR3 has 18 amino acids. The germline V gene has CDR1 MNHEY and CDR2 SMNVEV (reference sequence). V lost 0 bases and J lost 1, with 18 bases in between. The CDR3 DNA is TGTGCCAGCAGTTTATCTTACTACGTAGGGGGTGAGAACACTGAAGCTTTCTTT. Protein sequence: CASSLSYYVGGENTEAFF.

This rearrangement joins TRBV11-2 to TRBJ2-2; 8 nucleotides agree with TRBD2. The V gene end was trimmed by 2 bases and the J gene end by 4 bases; junction bases not matched to a gene: 3. The CDR3 is 15 residues long. The germline V gene encodes CDR1 SGHAT and CDR2 FQNNGV. The CDR3 DNA follows: TGTGCCAGCAGCTTAAGGACTAGCCCCACCGGGGAGCTGTTTTTT. The encoded protein is CASSLRTSPTGELFF. Full variable domain (rest looked up from reference TRBV11-2 and TRBJ2-2): EAGVAQSPRYKIIEKRQSVAFWCNPISGHATLYWYQQILGQGPKLLIQFQNNGVVDDSQLPKDRFSAERLKGVDSTLKIQPAKLEDSAVYLCASSLRTSPTGELFFGEGSRLTVL.

The chain is built from TRBV5-1 and TRBJ1-2, with 8 nucleotides matching TRBD1. The germline V gene has CDR1 SGHRS and CDR2 YFSETQ. V was clipped by 0 bases and J by 2 bases; unmatched bases: 6. There are 16 residues in the CDR3. The DNA for the CDR3 is TGCGCCAGCAGCTTGGGTTTAGGACAGGGCAACTATGGCTACACCTTC. This codes for CASSLGLGQGNYGYTF.

The chain joins TRBV12-3 or TRBV12-4 to TRBJ1-2; the D gene is possibly TRBD1 (5 bases). Trimming took 3 bases from V and 7 from J, leaving 12 bases between them. The CDR3 extends over 13 amino acids. CDR3 loop: CASSFNTGGGYTF. The CDR3 DNA is TGTGCCAGCAGTTTTAATACGGGGGGTGGCTACACCTTC.

The chain links TRBV28 to TRBJ2-2; weak D call: TRBD1 (5 bases). The CDR3 is made up of 15 amino acids. Trimming pared 6 bases from V and 2 bases from J, leaving 13 bases between. From germline, CDR1 is MDHEN and CDR2 SYDVKM. The CDR3 protein is CASSRYTGNTGELFF. The CDR3 bases are TGTGCCAGCAGCCGTTACACAGGAAACACCGGGGAGCTGTTTTTT. The variable domain in full, completed from reference TRBV28 and TRBJ2-2, reads DVKVTQSSRYLVKRTGEKVFLECVQDMDHENMFWYRQDPGLGLRLIYFSYDVKMKEKGDIPEGYSVSREKKERFSLILESASTNQTSMYLCASSRYTGNTGELFFGEGSRLTVL.

The sample holds a few counts of this clone. This same CDR3 is encoded by further DNA sequences in the sample. The rearrangement joins TRBV7-2 to TRBJ2-7; tentatively, D is TRBD2 (5 bases). Trimming pared 2 bases from V and 3 bases from J, leaving 8 bases between. The germline V gene encodes CDR1 SGHTA and CDR2 FQGNSA. This CDR3 is built from 13 residues. DNA for the CDR3: TGTGCCAGCAGCTTAAACCGGGACTACGAGCAGTACTTC. Amino acid sequence: CASSLNRDYEQYF.

This clone has only a few counts. The chain links TRBV11-3 to TRBJ2-1; D remains ambiguous. This CDR3 is 14 amino acids long. The V and J ends lost 1 base and 3 bases respectively, with 7 bases between them. Germline loops: CDR1 SGHNT, CDR2 YENEEA. The CDR3 sequence: CASSLGGNYNEQFF. The CDR3 DNA is TGTGCCAGCAGCTTAGGCGGCAACTACAATGAGCAGTTCTTC. The full variable domain, its missing parts supplied by reference TRBV11-3 and TRBJ2-1, is EAGVVQSPRYKIIEKKQPVAFWCNPISGHNTLYWYLQNLGQGPELLIRYENEEAVDDSQLPKDRFSAERLKGVDSTLKIQPAELGDSAVYLCASSLGGNYNEQFFGPGTRLTVL.

V and J are TRBV5-1 and TRBJ2-1; D is perhaps TRBD2 (6 bases). V lost 5 bases to trimming and J lost 8 bases, with 17 bases between them. The CDR3 has 14 amino acids. Germline V gene lookup returns CDR1 SGHRS and CDR2 YFSETQ. CDR3 sequence reads: CASRRDVDSDEQFF. The CDR3 DNA is TGCGCCAGCAGGCGGGACGTCGATAGCGATGAGCAGTTCTTC.

This chain connects TRBV10-1 to TRBJ2-3, with 7 bases aligning to TRBD2. From germline, CDR1 is WNHNN and CDR2 SYGVQD (reference sequence). The ends lost 6 bases at V and 2 bases at J; junction bases unmatched: 5. The CDR3 loop spans 14 amino acids. CDR3 protein: CASSLGTNTDTQYF. The CDR3 coding sequence is TGCGCCAGCAGCCTCGGGACTAACACAGATACGCAGTATTTT.

The chain joins TRBV7-8 to TRBJ2-1; a weak D match, TRBD2 (7 bases). V was shortened by 5 bases and J by 7 bases, with 21 bases between the two germline ends. The CDR3 loop spans 16 amino acids. Germline lookup yields CDR1 SGHVS and CDR2 FQNEAQ. This CDR3 is CASSPQGGRAINEQFF. Written as DNA, the CDR3 is TGTGCCAGCAGCCCGCAAGGGGGGAGGGCGATAAATGAGCAGTTCTTC.

The chain is built from TRBV6-5 and TRBJ1-1; D is unresolved. Looked up from germline, CDR1 is MNHEY and CDR2 is SVGAGI. The CDR3 contains 15 residues. The germline V and J ends were trimmed by 7 bases and 0 bases, with 15 bases remaining between them. The CDR3 DNA reads as TGTGCCAGCACGGTAAACAGCATAATGAACACTGAAGCTTTCTTT. Its protein product is CASTVNSIMNTEAFF.

The chain is built from TRBV11-2 and TRBJ1-4, with D possibly being TRBD1 (5 bases). CDR1 is SGHAT, CDR2 FQNNGV, per germline. V gave up 4 bases and J gave up 1 base, with 10 bases separating them. The CDR3 has 15 residues. The chain's CDR3 is CASSYGDLTNEKLFF. CDR3 nucleotides: TGTGCCAGCAGCTACGGGGACTTAACTAATGAAAAACTGTTTTTT.

This clone was detected only once. V usage is TRBV11-2 and J usage is TRBJ1-1, with 9 bases that match TRBD1. Germline V gene sequence: CDR1 SGHAT, CDR2 FQNNGV. The CDR3 is 15 residues long. Trimming took 4 bases from V and 4 from J; bases not matched to a gene: 7. The DNA for the CDR3 is TGTGCCAGCAGCTCGCACAGGGGGCGCCTCACTGAAGCTTTCTTT. Amino acids: CASSSHRGRLTEAFF.

The chain links TRBV3-1 (or the pseudogene TRBV3-2) to TRBJ1-1; D gene ambiguous. CDR1 is LGHDT and CDR2 is YNNKEL in the germline V gene (reference sequence). The V end was cut by 2 bases, the J end by 6 bases, with 13 bases between. This CDR3 region has 14 residues. The CDR3 bases are TGTGCCAGCAGCCAAAACGTCGGCGGGTCTGAAGCTTTCTTT. Translated: CASSQNVGGSEAFF.

The chain employs TRBV5-1 and TRBJ2-7; the match to TRBD1 covers 8 bases. Germline V gene sequence: CDR1 SGHRS, CDR2 YFSETQ. V lost 3 bases, J lost 6 bases, and 8 bases stayed unmatched. The CDR3 length is 14 residues. CDR3 coding DNA: TGCGCCAGCAGCTATGACAGGGGAAAAACCGAGCAGTACTTC. It yields the protein CASSYDRGKTEQYF.

V is TRBV30 and J is TRBJ2-4; TRBD1 matches at 8 bases. CDR1 is GTSNPN and CDR2 is SVGIG in the germline V gene (reference sequence). Trimming at V came to 2 bases and at J to 7 bases, leaving 1 base not matched to a gene. The length of the CDR3 is 12 residues. This chain's CDR3 is CAWSRQGNIQYF. CDR3 in DNA: TGTGCCTGGAGTAGACAGGGGAACATTCAGTACTTC.

The chain carries TRBV5-1 and TRBJ2-3, with 11 nucleotides matching TRBD1. The germline gives CDR1 SGHRS, CDR2 YFSETQ. V trimming: 2 bases; J trimming: 4 bases; junction bases outside the gene matches: 9. This CDR3 contains 17 residues. The CDR3 region is CASSFWGQGGVSDTQYF. CDR3 sequence (DNA): TGCGCCAGCAGCTTCTGGGGACAGGGGGGCGTCTCAGATACGCAGTATTTT.

The gene calls are TRBV9 and TRBJ2-1; D might be TRBD1 (5 bases). Trimming stripped 0 bases from V and 5 bases from J, with 12 bases between. The germline CDR1 and CDR2 sequences are SGDLS and YYNGEE. The CDR3 is 15 amino acids. The CDR3 coding sequence is TGTGCCAGCAGCGTAGAAGGGGATGAGAACAATGAGCAGTTCTTC. This encodes CASSVEGDENNEQFF.